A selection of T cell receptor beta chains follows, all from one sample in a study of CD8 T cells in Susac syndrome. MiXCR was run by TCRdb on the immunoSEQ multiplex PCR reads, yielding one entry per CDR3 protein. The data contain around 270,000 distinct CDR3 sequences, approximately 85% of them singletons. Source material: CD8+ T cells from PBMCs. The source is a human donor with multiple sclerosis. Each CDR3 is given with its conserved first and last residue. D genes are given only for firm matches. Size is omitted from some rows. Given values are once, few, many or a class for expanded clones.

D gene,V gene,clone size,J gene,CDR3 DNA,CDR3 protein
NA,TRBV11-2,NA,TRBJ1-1,TGTGCCAGCAGCTTACTGGACACAAAAGCTTTCTTT,CASSLLDTKAFF
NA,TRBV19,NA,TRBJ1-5,TGTGCCAGTAGTATTGGGCATCTTAGCAATCAGCCCCAGCATTTT,CASSIGHLSNQPQHF
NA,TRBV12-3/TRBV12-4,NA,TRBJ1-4,TGTGCCAGCAGTTTTTGGTCGGACAGACTTAATGAAAAACTGTTTTTT,CASSFWSDRLNEKLFF
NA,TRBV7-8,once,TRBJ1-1,TGTGCCAGCCCCACTCCCGGACGGGAGAACACTGAAGCTTTCTTT,CASPTPGRENTEAFF
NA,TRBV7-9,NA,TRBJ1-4,TGTGCCAGCAGCTTAACAGCTCCACATGAAAAACTGTTTTTT,CASSLTAPHEKLFF
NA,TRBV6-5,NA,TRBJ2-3,TGTGCCAGCAGTTACTCGTTTGTAGCGTATCAACCAGATACGCAGTATTTT,CASSYSFVAYQPDTQYF
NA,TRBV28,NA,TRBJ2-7,TGTGCCAGCAGTCCTCTTCCGTGGGCCGAGCAGTACTTC,CASSPLPWAEQYF
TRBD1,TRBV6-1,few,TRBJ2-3,TGTGCCAGCAGGGGGACAGGGACAGATACGCAGTATTTT,CASRGTGTDTQYF
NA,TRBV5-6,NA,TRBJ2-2,TGTGCCAGCAGCTTGGAGGCAGGGCCGGGCATTGTCACCGGGGAGCTGTTTTTT,CASSLEAGPGIVTGELFF
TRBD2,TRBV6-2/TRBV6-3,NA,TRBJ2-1,TGTGCCAGCAGTCCCGGGACTAGCGGGAGTGGATCCTACAATGAGCAGTTCTTC,CASSPGTSGSGSYNEQFF
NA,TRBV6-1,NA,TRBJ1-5,TGTGCCAGCAGTGATACAGGGAAACCCTCAGAGCCCCAGCATTTT,CASSDTGKPSEPQHF
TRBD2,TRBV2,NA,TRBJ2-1,TGTGCCAGCAGTTTTACTAGCGGGAGTTTCAATGAGCAGTTCTTC,CASSFTSGSFNEQFF
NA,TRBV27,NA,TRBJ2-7,TGTGCCAGCAGTGAGCGGATCCGCTACGAGCAGTACTTC,CASSERIRYEQYF
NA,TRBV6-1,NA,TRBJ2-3,TGTGCCAGCAGTGAAGATACTGCAGATACGCAGTATTTT,CASSEDTADTQYF
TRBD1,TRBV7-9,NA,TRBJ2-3,TGTGCCAGCAGCCTTTCCACAGGGGCATGGGATACGCAGTATTTT,CASSLSTGAWDTQYF
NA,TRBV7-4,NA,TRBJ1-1,TGTGCCAGCAGCTTACAAGGGACCCCCATCCAGAACACTGAAGCTTTCTTT,CASSLQGTPIQNTEAFF
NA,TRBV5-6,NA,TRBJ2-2,TGTGCCAGCAGCTCGATGGGCGGGACGAACACCGGGGAGCTGTTTTTT,CASSSMGGTNTGELFF
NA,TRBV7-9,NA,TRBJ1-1,TGTGCCAGCAGCTTAGCAATCAGGAACACTGAAGCTTTCTTT,CASSLAIRNTEAFF
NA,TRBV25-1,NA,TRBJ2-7,TGTGCCAGCAGTGTAGGAGCCTTGGGGAGGAGCTCCTACGAGCAGTACTTC,CASSVGALGRSSYEQYF
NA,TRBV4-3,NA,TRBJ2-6,TGCGCCAGCAGCCAAGATTGGGGGGTTTACGGGGCCAACGTCCTGACTTTC,CASSQDWGVYGANVLTF
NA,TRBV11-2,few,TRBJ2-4,TGTGCCAGCAGCCCATCCCTCCGGGGGGCAGTTGCCAAAAACATTCAGTACTTC,CASSPSLRGAVAKNIQYF
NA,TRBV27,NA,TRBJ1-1,TGTGCCAGCAGTTGGGGTGGGTTAAATGAAGCTTTCTTT,CASSWGGLNEAFF
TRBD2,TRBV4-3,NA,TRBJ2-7,TGCGCCAGCAGCCAAGCCATACTCAGACTAGCGGGGTCCTACGAGCAGTACTTC,CASSQAILRLAGSYEQYF